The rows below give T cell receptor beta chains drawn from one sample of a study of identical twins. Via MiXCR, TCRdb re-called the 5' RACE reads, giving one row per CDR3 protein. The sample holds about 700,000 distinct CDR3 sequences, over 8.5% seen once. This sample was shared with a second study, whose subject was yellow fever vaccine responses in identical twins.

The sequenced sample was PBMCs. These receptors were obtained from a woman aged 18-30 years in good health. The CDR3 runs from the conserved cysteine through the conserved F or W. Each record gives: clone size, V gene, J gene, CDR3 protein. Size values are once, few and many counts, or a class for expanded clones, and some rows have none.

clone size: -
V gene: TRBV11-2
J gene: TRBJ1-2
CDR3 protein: CASSASTKNYGYTF

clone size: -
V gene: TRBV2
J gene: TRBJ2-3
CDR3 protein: CASSERQGTTDTQYF

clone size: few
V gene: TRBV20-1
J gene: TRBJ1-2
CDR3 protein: CSAPPGYTF

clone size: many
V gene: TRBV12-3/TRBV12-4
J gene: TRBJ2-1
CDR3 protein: CASRGQEYNEQFF

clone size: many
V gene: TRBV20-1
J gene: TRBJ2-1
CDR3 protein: CSATTQPGLAANEQFF

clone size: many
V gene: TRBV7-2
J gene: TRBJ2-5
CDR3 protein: CASSSGQGQTQYF

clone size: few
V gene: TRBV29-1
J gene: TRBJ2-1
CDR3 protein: CSVGFLLADYNEQFF

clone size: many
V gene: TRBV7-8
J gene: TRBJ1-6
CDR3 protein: CASMPQGVLNSPLHF

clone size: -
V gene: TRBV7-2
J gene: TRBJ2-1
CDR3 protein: CASSLGGQGPFF

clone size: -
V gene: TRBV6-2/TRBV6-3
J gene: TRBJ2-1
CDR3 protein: CASQKYRAHEQFF

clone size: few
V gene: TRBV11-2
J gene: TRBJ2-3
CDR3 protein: CASSKPQTDTQYF

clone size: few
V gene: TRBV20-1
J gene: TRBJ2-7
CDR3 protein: CSAREGFQGKGEQYF

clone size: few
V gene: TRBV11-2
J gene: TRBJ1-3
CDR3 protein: CASSLGPPDRGLTGNTIYF

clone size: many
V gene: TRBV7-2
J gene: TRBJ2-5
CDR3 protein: CASSFFETQYF

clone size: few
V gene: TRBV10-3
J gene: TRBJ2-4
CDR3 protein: CAISKTADGLAKNIQYF

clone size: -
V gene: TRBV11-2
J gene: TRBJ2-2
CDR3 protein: CASSLVGGGGATGELFF

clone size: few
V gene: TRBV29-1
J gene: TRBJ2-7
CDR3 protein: CSVKGGLQYEQYF

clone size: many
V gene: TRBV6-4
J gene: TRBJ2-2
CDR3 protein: CASSPGTSTGELFF

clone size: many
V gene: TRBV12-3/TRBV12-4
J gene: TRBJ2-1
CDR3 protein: CASHGSSYNEQFF

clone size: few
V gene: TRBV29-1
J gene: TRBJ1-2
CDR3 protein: CSVEADAGGYTF

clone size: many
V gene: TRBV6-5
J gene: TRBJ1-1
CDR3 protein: CASSYSTGARAFF

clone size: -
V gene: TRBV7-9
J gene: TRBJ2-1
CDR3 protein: CASSLSRDRGEQFF

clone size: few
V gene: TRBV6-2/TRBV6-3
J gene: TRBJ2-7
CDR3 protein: CASGSSRENAYEQYF

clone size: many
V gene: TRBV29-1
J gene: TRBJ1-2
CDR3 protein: CSVESLGGIGYTF

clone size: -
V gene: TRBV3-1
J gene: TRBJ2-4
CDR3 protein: CASSQGGAVGAKNIQYF

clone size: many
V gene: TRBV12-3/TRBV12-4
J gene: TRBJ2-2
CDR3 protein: CASTPSGRSLNTGELFF

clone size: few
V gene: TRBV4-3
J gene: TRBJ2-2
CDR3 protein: CASSSSSGNTGELFF

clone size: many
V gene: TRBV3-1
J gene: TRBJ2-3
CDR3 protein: CASSQALKGTGSLDGTDTQYF

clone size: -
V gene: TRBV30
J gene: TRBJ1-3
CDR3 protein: CAWSRGDGNTIYF

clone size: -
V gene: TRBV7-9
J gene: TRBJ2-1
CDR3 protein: CASSLGRDVNNEQFF

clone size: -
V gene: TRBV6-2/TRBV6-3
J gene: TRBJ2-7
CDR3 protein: CASSYIRRLNRDRANYEQYF

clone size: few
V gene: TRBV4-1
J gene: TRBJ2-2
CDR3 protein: CASSQGGGSRTTGELFF

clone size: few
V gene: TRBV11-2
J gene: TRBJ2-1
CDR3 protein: CASSLLNSEQFF

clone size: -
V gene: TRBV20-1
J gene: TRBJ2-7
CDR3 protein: CSAGVAGQLSYEQYF

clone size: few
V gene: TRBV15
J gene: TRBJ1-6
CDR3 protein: CATSRVVGSSYNSPLHF

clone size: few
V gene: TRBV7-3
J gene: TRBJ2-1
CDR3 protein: CASRKKGGPRNEQFF

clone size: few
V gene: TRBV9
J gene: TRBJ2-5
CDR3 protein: CASSLGPERHQETQYF

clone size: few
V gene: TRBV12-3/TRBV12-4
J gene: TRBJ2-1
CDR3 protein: CASSLQTSGSNEQFF

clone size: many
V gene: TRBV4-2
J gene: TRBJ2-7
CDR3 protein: CASSQKGGTGSYEQYF

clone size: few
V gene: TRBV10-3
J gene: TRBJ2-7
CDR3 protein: CAIWAGGDYEQYF

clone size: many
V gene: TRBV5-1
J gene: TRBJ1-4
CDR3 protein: CASSQQITNEKLFF

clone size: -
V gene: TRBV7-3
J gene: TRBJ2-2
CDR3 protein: CASSLKLAGELFF

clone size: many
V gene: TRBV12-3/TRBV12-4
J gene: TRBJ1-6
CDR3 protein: CASSPDRGTYNSPLHF

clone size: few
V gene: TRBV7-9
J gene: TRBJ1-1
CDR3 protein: CASRGTGVNTEAFF

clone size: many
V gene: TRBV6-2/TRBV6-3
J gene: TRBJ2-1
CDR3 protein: CASSYSRGGQFF

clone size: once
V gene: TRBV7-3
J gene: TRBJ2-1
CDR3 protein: CTSSLYGPDRVSYNEQFF

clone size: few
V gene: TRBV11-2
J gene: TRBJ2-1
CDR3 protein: CASSTTIAGGRRNEQFF

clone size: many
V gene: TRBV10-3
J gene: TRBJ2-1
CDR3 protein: CAISLGESSYNEQFF

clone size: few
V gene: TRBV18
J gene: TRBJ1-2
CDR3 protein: CASSPDLLGYTF